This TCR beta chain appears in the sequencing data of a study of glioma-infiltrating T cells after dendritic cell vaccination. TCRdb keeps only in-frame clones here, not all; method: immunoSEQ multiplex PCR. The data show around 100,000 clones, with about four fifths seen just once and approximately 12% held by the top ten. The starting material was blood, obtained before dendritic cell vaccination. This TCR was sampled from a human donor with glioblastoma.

The CDR3 DNA sequence: TGTGCCACCCGGGGGGGGCTAGCGGGGACCCGCGTTACGCAGTATTTT. It specifies CATRGGLAGTRVTQYF. The J gene is TRBJ2-3, the V gene TRBV27; 9 nucleotides agree with TRBD2. Germline V gene sequence: CDR1 MNHEY, CDR2 SMNVEV (reference sequence). Losses at the gene ends were 10 bases for V and 8 bases for J; bases not matched to a gene: 19. The CDR3 runs to 16 residues.